Reported below is one T cell receptor (beta chain). This clonotype occurred a few times. Its antigen is not yet known. The input lacks base qualities; no much larger clone sits a single base away. This entry belongs to a study of CD8 T cells in ankylosing spondylitis (dated by TCRdb to 2017 to 2019). Broadly, across the study: T cell receptor beta repertoires were profiled in healthy donors and ankylosing spondylitis patients so that disease-linked TCR variants could be found. The full study cohort comprised approximately 23 ankylosing spondylitis patients and about a hundred healthy donors. Peripheral blood samples were taken, and synovial fluid was additionally collected from ankylosing spondylitis patients. Beyond this particular receptor, the publication reports: The disease-linked clones had a CD8+ phenotype and were found at relatively low frequencies in peripheral blood. Significant enrichment of the disease-linked clones was reported in matched synovial fluid samples from ankylosing spondylitis patients. Some TCR beta motif variants had previously been reported in synovial fluid and blood of reactive arthritis patients, which suggested common disease-initiation mechanisms. Blood from ankylosing spondylitis patients appeared to be characterized by a TCR beta motif made up of under ten highly homologous amino acid variants.

Via the germline V gene (reference sequence), CDR1 is LNHNV and CDR2 YYDKDF. The cysteine opens and the phenylalanine closes a CDR3 of 14 amino acids. The retained sequence is limited to the CDR3, 42 bases, with the frame set at the first base. V is cut by 3 bases and J by 0 bases, and the space between the germline ends is 8 bases. This sample was sequenced with an Illumina HiSeq 2500. TCR beta libraries were prepared by quantitative 5'-RACE with molecular barcodes. The study's own analysis went as follows. To identify disease-linked TCR variants, a new computational method was used, one built on a probabilistic model of VDJ rearrangement. TCRdb itself trimmed the public reads at Q25 with fastp, ran MiXCR and retained productive beta chains. For every CDR3 protein sequence, its rows merge into one entry that carries the most common genes and DNA. These V and J calls rely on TCRdb rather than the paper's analysis. Present in this sample are about 310,000 distinct CDR3 sequences, 20% of which were seen just once. Roughly 3.6% of the sample is taken by the ten largest.

The rearrangement combines TRBV15 with TRBJ1-1; the D gene cannot be named for sure. The sample comprised blood, either unsorted or a sorted T cell fraction (not recorded which). This sequence originates from a female donor with ankylosing spondylitis or in good health (not recorded which). CDR3 region: CATSRDRMNTEAFF. The sequenced DNA: TGTGCCACCAGCAGGGATCGAATGAACACTGAAGCTTTCTTT.